The 9 T cell receptor beta chains below were found in one sample sequenced in a study of T cell responses to AZD1222 COVID-19 vaccine (dated by TCRdb to the early 2020s). Library construction relied on the immunoSEQ multiplex PCR assay. This immuneACCESS table, as held by TCRdb, lists in-frame sequences with V and J called but not all clones. Of the missing ones, under half trace to an unresolved V gene in checked studies; the others have no known cause. The sample includes about 190,000 clones, with 92% observed a single time. Roughly 1.4% of the sample comes from the top ten. This specimen's time point label, per the study, means: baseline before first vaccination. Sequencing was performed on peripheral blood, taken on day 0 of AZD1222 vaccination. Receptors originate from an adult in good health.

The rearrangement joins TRBV7-9 to TRBJ1-4; D is ambiguous. V lost 3 bases and J 6 bases, leaving 11 bases between the germline ends. CDR1 and CDR2 from the germline V gene are SEHNR and FQNEAQ (reference sequence). The CDR3 runs to 14 residues. CDR3 DNA sequence: TGTGCCAGCAGCTTCGGAAGTGGGGATGAAAAACTGTTTTTT. Residues: CASSFGSGDEKLFF. Full variable domain (outside the CDR3, taken from reference TRBV7-9 and TRBJ1-4): DTGVSQNPRHKITKRGQNVTFRCDPISEHNRLYWYRQTLGQGPEFLTYFQNEAQLEKSRLLSDRFSAERPKGSFSTLEIQRTEQGDSAMYLCASSFGSGDEKLFFGSGTQLSVL.

CDR3 DNA sequence: TGCGCCAGCAGCCAGCCGGGACAGAATAATTCACCCCTCCACTTT. It codes for CASSQPGQNNSPLHF. The chain joins TRBV4-1 to TRBJ1-6; TRBD1 aligns across 7 bases. Looked up from germline, CDR1 is MGHRA and CDR2 is YSYEKL. This CDR3 has 15 residues. V dropped 3 bases and J dropped 5; count of bases not matched to a gene: 4.

The chain has TRBV25-1 and TRBJ1-6; D is uncertain. Looked up from germline, CDR1 is MGHDK and CDR2 is SYGVNS. Trimming stripped 4 bases from V and 4 bases from J, with 5 bases between. The CDR3 runs to 13 residues. For the CDR3, the DNA is TGTGCCAGCAGTGCCCCTTATAATTCACCCCTCCACTTT. Protein product: CASSAPYNSPLHF. Variable domain in full (rest from reference TRBV25-1 and TRBJ1-6): EADIYQTPRYLVIGTGKKITLECSQTMGHDKMYWYQQDPGMELHLIHYSYGVNSTEKGDLSSESTVSRIRTEHFPLTLESARPSHTSQYLCASSAPYNSPLHFGNGTRLTVT.

The chain joins TRBV9 to TRBJ1-1; D not certain. Trimming left V 0 bases short and J 1 base short, with 7 bases between. The CDR3 totals 14 residues. CDR1 and CDR2 from the germline V gene are SGDLS and YYNGEE. The CDR3 loop is CASSVDPRNTEAFF. The CDR3, as DNA: TGTGCCAGCAGCGTAGACCCCCGGAACACTGAAGCTTTCTTT.

The rearrangement links TRBV7-9 to TRBJ1-6; D unclear. Deletions cut 0 bases from V and 10 bases from J, with 10 bases between. From germline, CDR1 is SEHNR and CDR2 FQNEAQ (reference sequence). There are 14 residues in the CDR3. The CDR3 coding sequence is TGTGCCAGCAGCTTAGCGATAGAGAACTCACCCCTCCACTTT. It is translated as CASSLAIENSPLHF.

V usage is TRBV27 and J usage is TRBJ2-2, with D possibly being TRBD1 (5 bases). Per the germline V gene, CDR1 is MNHEY and CDR2 is SMNVEV (reference sequence). V was cut by 6 bases and J by 0 bases, with 8 bases left in between. The CDR3 contains 14 residues. The CDR3 DNA reads TGTGCCAGCAGCAGGACAACGAACACCGGGGAGCTGTTTTTT. Translation gives CASSRTTNTGELFF.

The chain recombines TRBV20-1 with TRBJ2-7, with D possibly matching TRBD2 (7 bases). This CDR3 region has 14 residues. CDR1 and CDR2 (germline): DFQATT, SNEGSKA (reference sequence). V was cut by 3 bases and J by 2 bases, with 14 bases left in between. CDR3 residues: CSASRGGGPYEQYF. The CDR3 DNA follows: TGCAGTGCTAGTCGTGGGGGGGGGCCCTACGAGCAGTACTTC.

The count of this clone is one. The J gene is TRBJ2-5, the V gene TRBV5-5; possibly TRBD1 or TRBD2 for D (6 bases each). The CDR3 covers 20 residues. Trimming pared 0 bases from V and 3 bases from J, leaving 27 bases between. Germline V gene lookup returns CDR1 SGHKS and CDR2 YYEKEE (reference sequence). DNA for the CDR3: TGTGCCAGCAGCTTGGTTATCGGGGGCCTTGGCCGGTCACCGGAAGAGACCCAGTACTTC. Translating gives CASSLVIGGLGRSPEETQYF.

Concerning this clone: Other DNA sequences of this sample code for an identical CDR3. V is TRBV7-9 and J is TRBJ1-5, with D uncertain. V was clipped by 0 bases and J by 0 bases, with 3 bases between them. There are 14 residues in the CDR3. The V gene's germline CDR1 is SEHNR and CDR2 FQNEAQ (reference sequence). CDR3 loop: CASSLAGSNQPQHF. CDR3 bases: TGTGCCAGCAGCTTAGCTGGTAGCAATCAGCCCCAGCATTTT.